Each of the 22 T cell receptor beta chains below was sequenced from the same sample in a study of blood T cell repertoires in COVID-19. The assay was immunoSEQ multiplex PCR, and TCRdb's table has in-frame clones only and misses some. The repertoire holds about 140,000 clones, approximately 90% seen once, with about 11% in the top ten. What was sequenced was peripheral blood. The receptors originated from an elderly woman with acute or convalescent COVID-19.

This clone was observed once. This chain uses TRBV7-2 with TRBJ2-1; 8 bases line up with TRBD1. With V trimmed by 5 bases and J by 0 bases, 3 bases remained unmatched. Germline V gene lookup returns CDR1 SGHTA and CDR2 FQGNSA. The CDR3 consists of 15 residues. The CDR3 DNA is TGTGCCAGCAGCCAAGACAGGGGCTCCTACAATGAGCAGTTCTTC. Amino acids: CASSQDRGSYNEQFF.

This clone appeared a few times. The V call is TRBV3-1 (or the pseudogene TRBV3-2), the J call TRBJ2-5; no clear D gene. Germline V gene lookup returns CDR1 LGHDT and CDR2 YNNKEL (reference sequence). This CDR3 spans 14 amino acids. The germline V and J ends were trimmed by 2 bases and 4 bases, with 11 bases remaining between them. CDR3 bases: TGTGCCAGCAGCCAAATATCCTCGGGAGAGACCCAGTACTTC. Protein sequence: CASSQISSGETQYF.

In this sample, this clone turned up once. DNA of the CDR3: TGTGCCAGCCCCCTCGGCCCAGGGGGCGATTTGCTCACTGAAGCTTTCTTT. Its protein product is CASPLGPGGDLLTEAFF. The rearrangement links TRBV5-8 to TRBJ1-1, with TRBD1 matching 8 bases. The CDR3 sequence is 17 residues long. Germline trimming cut 7 bases from V and 4 bases from J; bases unmatched to any gene: 18. Per germline, CDR1 SGHTS and CDR2 YDEGEE.

The V gene is TRBV12-3 or TRBV12-4, the J gene TRBJ2-7, with 7 bases identical to TRBD1. Trimming removed 5 bases from V and 9 bases from J; junction bases left unmatched: 7. This CDR3 has 12 residues. The CDR3 sequence: CASSPRQGVQYF. The CDR3 nucleotides read TGTGCCAGCAGTCCCCGACAGGGTGTGCAGTACTTC.

J is TRBJ1-2 and V is TRBV5-4; tentatively, D is TRBD1 (5 bases). This CDR3 is built from 14 residues. Trimming shortened V by 4 bases and J by 4 bases, and 14 bases separated the two germline ends. CDR1 and CDR2 (germline): SGHNT, YYREEE (reference sequence). Written as DNA, the CDR3 is TGTGCCAGCAGCCCTTCGCAGGGCGCCTATGGCTACACCTTC. Amino acids: CASSPSQGAYGYTF.

This chain joins TRBV6-5 and TRBJ2-3; 8 positions match TRBD2. The germline CDR1 and CDR2 sequences are MNHEY and SVGAGI. CDR3 length: 13 amino acids. V gave up 6 bases and J gave up 3 bases; unmatched junction bases: 2. The CDR3 is CASRRGGTDTQYF. The CDR3 coding sequence is TGTGCCAGCAGACGGGGGGGTACAGATACGCAGTATTTT.

The chain links TRBV30 to TRBJ1-1; TRBD1 matches at 9 bases. Germline V gene sequence: CDR1 GTSNPN, CDR2 SVGIG (reference sequence). V was pared by 2 bases and J by 4 bases, with 14 bases of the junction left unmatched. The CDR3 loop spans 17 amino acids. The CDR3 DNA is TGTGCCTGGAGTCCCGGGACAGGGAGGGGGGTTGGCACTGAAGCTTTCTTT. Residues: CAWSPGTGRGVGTEAFF.

The V and J genes are TRBV5-1 and TRBJ1-1, with 9 bases that match TRBD1. This CDR3 comprises 14 residues. Unmatched junction bases numbered 5, after V lost 2 bases and J lost 6 bases. Germline V gene data show CDR1 as SGHRS and CDR2 as YFSETQ. The CDR3 region is CASSLTGTGPEAFF. The CDR3 DNA follows: TGCGCCAGCAGCTTAACCGGGACAGGGCCTGAAGCTTTCTTT.

V gene TRBV5-4 combines with J gene TRBJ1-4; TRBD1 agrees at 7 bases. Germline V gene sequence: CDR1 SGHNT, CDR2 YYREEE (reference sequence). The V segment lost 4 bases and the J segment 7 bases; nucleotides outside the gene matches: 10. This CDR3 is built from 15 residues. CDR3 amino acids: CASSLDRSVGEKLFF. CDR3 sequence (DNA): TGTGCCAGCAGCCTGGACAGGTCCGTAGGTGAAAAACTGTTTTTT.

The gene calls are TRBV29-1 and TRBJ2-1; weak D call: TRBD1 (5 bases). Trimming cost V 4 bases and J 2 bases, with 9 bases left between them. The length of the CDR3 is 13 residues. Germline assignment: CDR1 SQVTM and CDR2 ANQGSEA. In DNA form, the CDR3 reads TGCAGCGTTGCTCCGGACACCTACAATGAGCAGTTCTTC. It yields the protein CSVAPDTYNEQFF.

The chain joins TRBV2 to TRBJ1-5; TRBD1 is a possible D gene (5 bases). This CDR3 has 13 residues. The V gene lost 5 bases and the J gene lost 4 bases, with 9 bases spanning the gap. The germline gives CDR1 SNHLY, CDR2 FYNNEI. CDR3 sequence: CASSPQANQPQHF. The DNA for the CDR3 is TGTGCCAGCAGTCCACAGGCTAATCAGCCCCAGCATTTT. Full variable domain (rest looked up from reference TRBV2 and TRBJ1-5): EPEVTQTPSHQVTQMGQEVILRCVPISNHLYFYWYRQILGQKVEFLVSFYNNEISEKSEIFDDQFSVERPDGSNFTLKIRSTKLEDSAMYFCASSPQANQPQHFGDGTRLSIL.

The rearrangement uses TRBV7-2 and TRBJ2-5; no reliable D call. CDR3 size: 14 residues. Trimming stripped 1 base from V and 2 bases from J, with 8 bases between. Germline V gene data show CDR1 as SGHTA and CDR2 as FQGNSA. CDR3 sequence (DNA): TGTGCCAGCAGCTTAGGAACAGTACAAGAGACCCAGTACTTC. This encodes CASSLGTVQETQYF.

The V and J genes are TRBV28 and TRBJ1-5; perhaps TRBD1 as D (5 bases). Trimming took off 5 bases at V and 7 bases at J, with 9 bases between the two ends. Germline CDR1 is MDHEN and CDR2 is SYDVKM. The CDR3 covers 12 residues. CDR3 protein: CASSHGGQPQHF. CDR3 coding DNA: TGTGCCAGCAGTCACGGGGGACAGCCCCAGCATTTT. Looking up the rest from reference TRBV28 and TRBJ1-5 gives the full variable domain: DVKVTQSSRYLVKRTGEKVFLECVQDMDHENMFWYRQDPGLGLRLIYFSYDVKMKEKGDIPEGYSVSREKKERFSLILESASTNQTSMYLCASSHGGQPQHFGDGTRLSIL.

The chain is built from TRBV7-9 and TRBJ1-1, with a tentative D call TRBD1 (5 bases). CDR3 length: 14 amino acids. Germline V lookup: CDR1 SEHNR, CDR2 FQNEAQ (reference sequence). V lost 4 bases, J lost 4 bases, and 13 bases lay in between. CDR3 region: CASSYRGASTEAFF. DNA for the CDR3: TGTGCCAGCAGCTATAGGGGTGCATCCACTGAAGCTTTCTTT.

CDR3 residues: CASSYTFDETQYF. The CDR3 nucleotides read TGTGCCAGCAGCTACACATTTGATGAGACCCAGTACTTC. The V gene is TRBV7-2, the J gene TRBJ2-5; D not resolved. V lost 4 bases and J lost 5, with 11 bases in between. CDR1 SGHTA and CDR2 FQGNSA come from the germline V gene. The CDR3 sequence is 13 residues long.

CDR3: CASSQGRATNEKLFF. The CDR3 coding sequence is TGTGCCAGCAGCCAGGGCCGTGCAACTAATGAAAAACTGTTTTTT. The rearrangement joins TRBV7-9 to TRBJ1-4, with D perhaps TRBD1 (5 bases). This CDR3 spans 15 amino acids. Germline values: CDR1 SEHNR, CDR2 FQNEAQ (reference sequence). Between the trimmed V and J ends, which lost 5 bases and 0 bases, there was a span of 10 bases.

V usage is TRBV5-1 and J usage is TRBJ1-1; 12 bases agree with TRBD1. The CDR3 runs to 17 residues. After removal of 1 base from V and 6 bases from J, the junction contained 10 bases not matched to a gene. Germline lookup yields CDR1 SGHRS and CDR2 YFSETQ. The CDR3: CASSLFGTGGVRAEAFF. The CDR3 DNA follows: TGCGCCAGCAGCTTGTTTGGGACAGGGGGCGTGAGGGCTGAAGCTTTCTTT.

This clone was detected only once. The J gene is TRBJ1-1, the V gene TRBV4-2; a weak D match, TRBD1 (5 bases). CDR3 length: 16 residues. The germline V gene encodes CDR1 LGHNA and CDR2 YNFKEQ. Trimming pared 0 bases from V and 4 bases from J, leaving 15 bases between. CDR3 protein: CASSQDTGAGSTEAFF. For the CDR3, the DNA is TGTGCCAGCAGCCAAGACACCGGGGCGGGGAGCACTGAAGCTTTCTTT.

V and J are TRBV6-6 and TRBJ1-1; TRBD1 agrees at 9 bases. V lost 4 bases to trimming and J lost 5 bases; unmatched junction nucleotides: 5. CDR3 length equals 14 residues. Germline V lookup: CDR1 MNHNY, CDR2 SVGAGI (reference sequence). CDR3 nucleotides: TGTGCCAGCAGTTCCTCGGACAGGGGAACTGAAGCTTTCTTT. Residues: CASSSSDRGTEAFF.

The CDR3 protein is CASSDPNQPQHF. DNA for the CDR3: TGCGCCAGCAGTGACCCTAATCAGCCCCAGCATTTT. This rearrangement joins TRBV10-2 to TRBJ1-5; unclear D gene. The ends were cut back, 3 bases at V and 4 bases at J, with 4 bases in the middle. CDR1 and CDR2 from the germline V gene are WSHSY and SAAADI. The CDR3 totals 12 residues.

The chain joins TRBV5-8 to TRBJ2-1; TRBD1 matches 7 bases. The germline CDR1 and CDR2 sequences are SGHTS and YDEGEE. The CDR3 length is 15 residues. Unmatched junction bases numbered 7, after V lost 3 bases and J lost 4 bases. CDR3 nucleotide sequence: TGTGCCAGCAGCTACCCTGGACAGGTTTACAATGAGCAGTTCTTC. It is translated as CASSYPGQVYNEQFF.

The chain links TRBV6-5 to TRBJ1-1, with 7 bases matching TRBD1. V gave up 3 bases and J gave up 4 bases; unmatched junction bases: 2. The CDR3 spans 13 residues. Germline CDR1 is MNHEY and CDR2 is SVGAGI. DNA of the CDR3: TGTGCCAGCAGTTATGCAGGGGGCACTGAAGCTTTCTTT. This codes for CASSYAGGTEAFF.